This T cell receptor (beta chain) was recovered during a study of OX40 agonist ivuxolimab in advanced cancers. Overall study: Patients were infused with ivuxolimab every 2 weeks at 0.01 to 10 mg/kg. People who had prior anti-PD-1, anti-PD-L1 or anti-CTLA-4 therapy could take part, and around 43% had some.

Study-level points and caveats: Circulating CD4+ and CD8+ T cells showed clonal expansion by week 6 at 0.1 to 3.0 mg/kg. On average, CD8+ T cells had more expanded clones than CD4+.

The repertoire was sequenced with immunoSEQ multiplex PCR; TCRdb's copy has only in-frame clones and lacks some. The sample holds around 86,000 clones, about 93% seen once. The CDR3 has 15 amino acids. Germline loops: CDR1 MGHRA, CDR2 YSYEKL. The V end lost 0 bases, the J end lost 1 base, and 9 bases lay between the germline ends. On this clone: Its antigen is unidentified.

The chain combines TRBV4-1 with TRBJ2-5, with D perhaps TRBD2 (5 bases). This TCR was recovered from an adult with an advanced solid tumor such as melanoma, head and neck, liver or kidney cancer. The sample in question was CD4+ or CD8+ T cells sorted from blood, obtained in a trial of the OX40 agonist ivuxolimab. CDR3 bases: TGCGCCAGCAGCCAAGAAGCGGACGGCCAAGAGACCCAGTACTTC. Its translation is CASSQEADGQETQYF.